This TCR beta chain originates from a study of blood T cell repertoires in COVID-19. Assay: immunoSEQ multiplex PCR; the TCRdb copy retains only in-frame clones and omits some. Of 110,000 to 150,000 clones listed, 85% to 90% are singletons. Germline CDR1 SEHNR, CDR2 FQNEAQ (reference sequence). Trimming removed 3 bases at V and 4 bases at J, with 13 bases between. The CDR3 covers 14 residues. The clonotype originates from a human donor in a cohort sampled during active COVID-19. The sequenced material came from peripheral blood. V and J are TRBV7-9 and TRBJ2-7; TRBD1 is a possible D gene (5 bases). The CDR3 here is CASSFQGAKYEQYF. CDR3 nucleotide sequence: TGTGCCAGCAGCTTCCAAGGGGCAAAATACGAGCAGTACTTC.